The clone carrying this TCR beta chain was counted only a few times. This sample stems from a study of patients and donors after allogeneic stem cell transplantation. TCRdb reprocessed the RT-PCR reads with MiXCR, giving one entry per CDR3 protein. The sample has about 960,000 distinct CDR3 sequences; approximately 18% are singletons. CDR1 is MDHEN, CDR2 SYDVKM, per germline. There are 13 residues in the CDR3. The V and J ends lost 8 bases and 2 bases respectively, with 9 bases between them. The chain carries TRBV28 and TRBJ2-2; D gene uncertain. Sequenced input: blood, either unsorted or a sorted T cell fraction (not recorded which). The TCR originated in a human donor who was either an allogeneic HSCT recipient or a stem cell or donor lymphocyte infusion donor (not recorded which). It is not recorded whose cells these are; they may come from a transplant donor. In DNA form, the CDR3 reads TGTGCCAGCGTCAGATTAAACACCGGGGAGCTGTTTTTT. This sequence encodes CASVRLNTGELFF.